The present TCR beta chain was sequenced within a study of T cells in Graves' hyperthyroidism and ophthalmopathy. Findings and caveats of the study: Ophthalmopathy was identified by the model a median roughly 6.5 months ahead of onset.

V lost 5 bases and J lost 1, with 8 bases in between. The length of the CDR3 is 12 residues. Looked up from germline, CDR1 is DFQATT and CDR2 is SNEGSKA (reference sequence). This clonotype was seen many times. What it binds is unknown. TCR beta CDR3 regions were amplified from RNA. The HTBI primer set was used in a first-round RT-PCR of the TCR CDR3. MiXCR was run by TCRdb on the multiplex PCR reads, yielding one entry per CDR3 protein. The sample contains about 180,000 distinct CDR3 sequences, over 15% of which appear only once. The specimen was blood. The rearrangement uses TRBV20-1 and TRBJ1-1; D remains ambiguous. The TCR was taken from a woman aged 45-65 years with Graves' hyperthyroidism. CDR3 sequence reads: CSAPITNTEAFF. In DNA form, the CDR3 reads TGCAGTGCTCCCATAACGAACACTGAAGCTTTCTTT.